Presented here are 14 T cell receptor beta chains from one specimen sequenced in a study of human T cells and chemical hapten exposure. Specified time point: patch test 2, 6 weeks after DPC sensitization. Treatment described: therapeutic diphenylcyclopropenone sensitization with weekly scalp DPC. TCRdb processed the RACE reads anew with MiXCR; each CDR3 protein has one entry. In the table there are a few hundred thousand distinct CDR3 sequences, about 6% of which are singletons. The sample here was whole blood, taken in connection with sensitization to the hapten diphenylcyclopropenone (DPC). The source is a woman aged 18-35 years with alopecia areata. Some clones in this sample may be carry-over from other donors' samples.

This clonotype was counted ten times or more. The rearrangement links TRBV7-9 to TRBJ1-1, with no clear D. CDR1 and CDR2 from the germline V gene are SEHNR and FQNEAQ (reference sequence). The CDR3 consists of 12 residues. Trimming removed 1 base at V and 4 bases at J, with 4 bases between. The DNA for the CDR3 is TGTGCCAGCAGCTTAGTTGTCACTGAAGCTTTCTTT. It translates to CASSLVVTEAFF. Supplemented by reference TRBV7-9 and TRBJ1-1, the full variable domain reads DTGVSQNPRHKITKRGQNVTFRCDPISEHNRLYWYRQTLGQGPEFLTYFQNEAQLEKSRLLSDRFSAERPKGSFSTLEIQRTEQGDSAMYLCASSLVVTEAFFGQGTRLTVV.

This clonotype came up a few times. Written as DNA, the CDR3 is TGTGCCAGCAGTTCCCATACGCAGTATTTT. Residues: CASSSHTQYF. The chain is built from TRBV12-3 or TRBV12-4 and TRBJ2-3; D remains ambiguous. This CDR3 contains 10 residues. The V gene lost 4 bases and the J gene lost 7 bases, with 3 bases spanning the gap.

This clonotype was counted at least ten times. The chain couples TRBV20-1 to TRBJ1-2; D is ambiguous. The CDR3 is 13 residues long. The V end lost 3 bases, the J end lost 6 bases, and 14 bases lay between the germline ends. Germline loops: CDR1 DFQATT, CDR2 SNEGSKA (reference sequence). CDR3 loop: CSASPSGRDGYTF. CDR3 nucleotide sequence: TGCAGTGCTAGTCCGAGTGGAAGGGATGGCTACACCTTC.

The chain joins TRBV20-1 to TRBJ2-3; 9 bases align to TRBD1. The ends lost 0 bases at V and 3 bases at J; junction bases unmatched: 13. The CDR3 spans 18 residues. Germline-derived CDR1 and CDR2 are DFQATT and SNEGSKA (reference sequence). Written as DNA, the CDR3 is TGCAGTGCTAGAGATCTTCGGGGACAGGGTTCGTTGACAGATACGCAGTATTTT. Translating it yields CSARDLRGQGSLTDTQYF.

This chain joins TRBV6-5 and TRBJ2-1; the D call may be TRBD1 or TRBD2 (5 bases each). The V and J ends lost 6 bases and 2 bases respectively, with 17 bases between them. CDR1 MNHEY and CDR2 SVGAGI come from the germline V gene. The CDR3 covers 16 residues. CDR3 residues: CASRNPGDAAYNEQFF. CDR3 DNA sequence: TGTGCCAGCAGGAACCCTGGGGACGCCGCCTACAATGAGCAGTTCTTC.

This clonotype was seen at least ten times. The rearrangement joins TRBV28 to TRBJ1-5; D unclear. CDR1 and CDR2 from the germline V gene are MDHEN and SYDVKM. Trimming cost V 6 bases and J 3 bases, with 12 bases left between them. The CDR3 has 14 amino acids. CDR3 protein: CASSPGGFNQPQHF. Here the CDR3 DNA reads TGTGCCAGCAGCCCCGGAGGATTCAATCAGCCCCAGCATTTT. Full variable domain (remainder filled in from reference TRBV28 and TRBJ1-5): DVKVTQSSRYLVKRTGEKVFLECVQDMDHENMFWYRQDPGLGLRLIYFSYDVKMKEKGDIPEGYSVSREKKERFSLILESASTNQTSMYLCASSPGGFNQPQHFGDGTRLSIL.

This clonotype was recorded at least ten times. The chain uses TRBV12-3 or TRBV12-4 and TRBJ1-5; 7 bases agree with TRBD1. V was clipped by 3 bases and J by 4 bases; unmatched bases: 3. This CDR3 is 14 amino acids long. CDR3 amino acids: CASSLTGFNQPQHF. In nucleotides, the CDR3 is TGTGCCAGCAGTTTGACAGGGTTTAATCAGCCCCAGCATTTT.

This clonotype has only a few counts. The chain couples TRBV5-1 to TRBJ2-3, with D maybe TRBD2 (5 bases). Between the trimmed V and J ends, which lost 0 bases and 2 bases, there was a span of 7 bases. The germline CDR1 and CDR2 sequences are SGHRS and YFSETQ. The CDR3 length is 14 residues. CDR3 DNA: TGCGCCAGCAGCTTGGCGACTATCACAGATACGCAGTATTTT. Translation: CASSLATITDTQYF.

This clonotype has ten or more counts. This chain uses TRBV29-1 with TRBJ1-1, with D unclear. Trimming removed 3 bases at V and 0 bases at J, with 8 bases between. Germline lookup yields CDR1 SQVTM and CDR2 ANQGSEA. CDR3 length: 13 residues. The CDR3, as DNA: TGCAGCGTTGAGGGCAGCTTGAACACTGAAGCTTTCTTT. This sequence encodes CSVEGSLNTEAFF.

V usage is TRBV5-1 and J usage is TRBJ2-1; D might be TRBD2 (6 bases). The CDR3 totals 15 residues. Germline lookup yields CDR1 SGHRS and CDR2 YFSETQ. V was pared by 4 bases and J by 4 bases, with 15 bases between. The CDR3 DNA reads TGCGCCAGCAGCCTTGAGCCGGGGGTTTACAATGAGCAGTTCTTC. Its translation is CASSLEPGVYNEQFF.

This chain links TRBV5-6 with TRBJ1-2; D might be TRBD1 (6 bases). There are 13 residues in the CDR3. The V and J ends lost 6 bases and 4 bases respectively, with 13 bases between them. CDR1 is SGHDT, CDR2 YYEEEE, per germline. The CDR3 DNA reads as TGTGCCAGCACCCCAGACAGGACCTATGGCTACACCTTC. It encodes CASTPDRTYGYTF.

The V gene is TRBV5-1, the J gene TRBJ1-4; 8 bases map to TRBD1. CDR3 length equals 15 residues. Germline values: CDR1 SGHRS, CDR2 YFSETQ. Trimming took 4 bases from V and 6 from J; bases not matched to a gene: 8. The DNA for the CDR3 is TGCGCCAGCAGCACAGACAGGGGAGCGGATGAAAAACTGTTTTTT. Protein sequence: CASSTDRGADEKLFF.

This clonotype was recorded many times. The chain joins TRBV28 to TRBJ1-1; the D is unclear. The germline gives CDR1 MDHEN, CDR2 SYDVKM. The CDR3 is 13 amino acids. V lost 3 bases and J 10 bases, leaving 15 bases between the germline ends. The DNA of the CDR3 is TGTGCCAGCAGTTTCCCCTCGGCGCGAGGAGCTTTCTTT. Translated: CASSFPSARGAFF.

This clonotype was recorded a few times. This chain uses TRBV9 with TRBJ2-3; 8 bases match TRBD2. Germline CDR1 and CDR2: SGDLS and YYNGEE. The junction had 9 bases not matched to a gene; V was cut back by 0 bases and J by 0 bases. CDR3 length: 18 residues. In DNA form, the CDR3 reads TGTGCCAGCAGCGTAGGACTAGCGCCTAGCTCTAGCACAGATACGCAGTATTTT. This gives the protein CASSVGLAPSSSTDTQYF.